Below, 2 T cell receptor beta chains from the same sample are listed, as sequenced in a study of response to subunit inactivated influenza vaccine. TCRdb passed the RT-PCR reads through MiXCR, listing each CDR3 protein once. The top ten hold roughly 10% of the sample, which has some 180,000 distinct CDR3 sequences, around 9% seen once. The sequenced sample was non-naive T cells sorted from PBMCs, obtained on the day of vaccination. The receptor set was obtained from a man between 50 and 59 years old who received an inactivated influenza vaccine.

This clonotype was found a few times. The rearrangement uses TRBV6-2 or TRBV6-3 and TRBJ2-2; a possible D gene is TRBD2 (5 bases). CDR1 and CDR2 (germline): MNHEY, SVGEGT. The CDR3 loop spans 14 amino acids. The ends were cut back, 2 bases at V and 6 bases at J, with 10 bases in the middle. CDR3 coding DNA: TGTGCCAGCAGTTACCCTGACTACTCCGGGGAGCTGTTTTTT. Translation: CASSYPDYSGELFF.

This clonotype was observed a handful of times. The gene calls are TRBV4-1 and TRBJ1-2; TRBD1 matches 9 bases. Per germline, CDR1 MGHRA and CDR2 YSYEKL. This CDR3 has 15 amino acids. Trimming at V came to 4 bases and at J to 5 bases, leaving 8 bases not matched to a gene. CDR3 sequence: CASSRPDRGNYGYTF. Here the CDR3 DNA reads TGCGCCAGCAGCCGTCCTGACAGGGGGAATTATGGCTACACCTTC.